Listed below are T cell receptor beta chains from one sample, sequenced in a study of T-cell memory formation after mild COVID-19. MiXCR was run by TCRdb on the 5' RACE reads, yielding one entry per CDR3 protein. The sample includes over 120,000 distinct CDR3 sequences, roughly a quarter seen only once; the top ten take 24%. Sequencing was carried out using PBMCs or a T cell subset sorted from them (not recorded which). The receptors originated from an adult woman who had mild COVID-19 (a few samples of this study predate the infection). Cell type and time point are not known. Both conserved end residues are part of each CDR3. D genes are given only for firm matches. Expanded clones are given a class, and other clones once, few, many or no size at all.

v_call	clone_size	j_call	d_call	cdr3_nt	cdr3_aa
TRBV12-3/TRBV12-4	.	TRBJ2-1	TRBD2	TGTGCCAGCAGTCCGACGGGACTAGCGGGAGGGGGCTCCTACAATGAGCAGTTCTTC	CASSPTGLAGGGSYNEQFF
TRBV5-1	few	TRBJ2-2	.	TGCGCCAGCAGCTTGGCCGAAGGGAACACCGGGGAGCTGTTTTTT	CASSLAEGNTGELFF
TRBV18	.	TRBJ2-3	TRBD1	TGTGCCAGCTCCGGGACAGGGGAACATCACTTCACGCAGTATTTT	CASSGTGEHHFTQYF
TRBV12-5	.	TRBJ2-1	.	TGTGCTAGTGACGACAGTTCCCGCTCCTACAATGAGCAGTTCTTC	CASDDSSRSYNEQFF
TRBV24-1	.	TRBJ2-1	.	TGTGCCACCAGTGATTTGCAGGGCCAGGACCCCTACAATGAGCAGTTCTTC	CATSDLQGQDPYNEQFF
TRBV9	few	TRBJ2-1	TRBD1	TGTGCCAGCAGCCCGCGGACCGGGACAGACTACAATGAGCAGTTCTTC	CASSPRTGTDYNEQFF
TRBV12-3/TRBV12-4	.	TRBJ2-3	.	TGTGCCAGCAGTTTTCTAGCGAAAAGCACAGATACGCAGTATTTT	CASSFLAKSTDTQYF
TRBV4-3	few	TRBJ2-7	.	TGCGCCAGCAGCCAAGATGGCGGGACCCATGACGAGCAGTACTTC	CASSQDGGTHDEQYF
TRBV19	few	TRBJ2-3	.	TGTGCCAGTAGTAAGATGTCTAGCACAGATACGCAGTATTTT	CASSKMSSTDTQYF
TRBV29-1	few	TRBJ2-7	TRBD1	TGCAGCGTTGCTGGACAGGGCGTCGAGCAGTACTTC	CSVAGQGVEQYF
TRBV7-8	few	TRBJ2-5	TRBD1	TGTGCCAGCAGCGAAGTAGGGACAGGGTACCAAGAGACCCAGTACTTC	CASSEVGTGYQETQYF
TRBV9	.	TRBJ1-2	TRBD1	TGTGCCAGCAGCGTAGATGCGACAGGGTCGCGCTATGGCTACACCTTC	CASSVDATGSRYGYTF
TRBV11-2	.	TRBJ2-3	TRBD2	TGTGCCAGCAGCTTAGGTTGGCTAGCGGGGACAGATACGCAGTATTTT	CASSLGWLAGTDTQYF
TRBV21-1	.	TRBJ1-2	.	TGTGCCAGCAGCAAAGTCAGGGGCCGAGTTCCGGATGGCTACACCTTC	CASSKVRGRVPDGYTF
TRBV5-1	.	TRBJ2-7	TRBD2	TGCGCCAGCAGCTTGGTCGCGACTAGCGGGAGTTACGAGCAGTACTTC	CASSLVATSGSYEQYF
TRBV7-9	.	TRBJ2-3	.	TGTGCCAGCATCGATTCCCACCCAGATACGCAGTATTTT	CASIDSHPDTQYF
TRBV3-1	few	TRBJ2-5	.	TGTGCCAGCAGCCAAGATGGGGGAACGTACCAAGAGACCCAGTACTTC	CASSQDGGTYQETQYF
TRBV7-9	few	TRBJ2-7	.	TGTGCCAGCAGCCGGGTCGAGGGTTCCCACGAGCAGTACTTC	CASSRVEGSHEQYF
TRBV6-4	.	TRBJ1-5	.	TGTGCCAGCAGTGACTTTTCAGGGAACCAGCCCCAGCATTTT	CASSDFSGNQPQHF
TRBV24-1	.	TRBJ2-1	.	TGTGCCACCAGTGATTTAAGGACTGGCGATGAGCAGTTCTTC	CATSDLRTGDEQFF
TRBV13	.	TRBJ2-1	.	TGTGCCAGCAGCGCTGGATTTGAAAGTGAGCAGTTCTTC	CASSAGFESEQFF
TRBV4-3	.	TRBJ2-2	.	TGCGCCAGCAGCCAAGAGGGCAGGGGTAGAACCGGGGAGCTGTTTTTT	CASSQEGRGRTGELFF
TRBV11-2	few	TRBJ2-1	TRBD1	TGTGCCAGCAGCTTAGCCCCGACAGGGGTCTTCTCCAATGAGCAGTTCTTC	CASSLAPTGVFSNEQFF
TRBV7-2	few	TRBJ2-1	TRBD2	TGTGCCAGCAGCTTAGAACTAGCGGGATACAATGAGCAGTTCTTC	CASSLELAGYNEQFF
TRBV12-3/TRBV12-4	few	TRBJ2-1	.	TGTGCCAGCAGTAACAGACCGTGGCAGTTCTTC	CASSNRPWQFF
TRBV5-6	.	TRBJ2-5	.	TGTGCCAGCAGCTTCTTGGCGCTCTGGAAAGTGAAAGAGACCCAGTACTTC	CASSFLALWKVKETQYF
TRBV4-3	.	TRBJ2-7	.	TGCGCCAGCAGCCAGCCGACTGCTACTTCCTACGAGCAGTACTTC	CASSQPTATSYEQYF
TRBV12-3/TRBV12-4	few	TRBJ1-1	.	TGTGCCAGCAGTCCCCGGACGGAAAACACTGAAGCTTTCTTT	CASSPRTENTEAFF
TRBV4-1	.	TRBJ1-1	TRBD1	TGCGCCAGCAGCCAAGAGCAGGGGGCGAGGACTGAAGCTTTCTTT	CASSQEQGARTEAFF